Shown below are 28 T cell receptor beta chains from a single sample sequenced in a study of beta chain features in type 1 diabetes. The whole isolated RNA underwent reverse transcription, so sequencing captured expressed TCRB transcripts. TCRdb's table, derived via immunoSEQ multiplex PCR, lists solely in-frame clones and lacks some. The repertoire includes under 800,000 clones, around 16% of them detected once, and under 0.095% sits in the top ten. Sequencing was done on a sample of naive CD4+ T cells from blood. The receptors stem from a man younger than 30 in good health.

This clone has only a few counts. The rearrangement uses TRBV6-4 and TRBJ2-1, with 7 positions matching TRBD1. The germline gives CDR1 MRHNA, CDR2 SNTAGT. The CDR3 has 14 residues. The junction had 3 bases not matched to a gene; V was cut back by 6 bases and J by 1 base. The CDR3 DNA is TGTGCCAGCAGCAAGGGACAGTCCTACAATGAGCAGTTCTTC. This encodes CASSKGQSYNEQFF.

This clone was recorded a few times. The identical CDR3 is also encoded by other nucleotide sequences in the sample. The CDR3 here is CASSLKGAYEQYF. CDR3 nucleotides: TGTGCCAGCAGCTTAAAGGGGGCCTACGAGCAGTACTTC. V is TRBV7-9 and J is TRBJ2-7, with D maybe TRBD1 (6 bases). Between the trimmed V and J ends, which lost 2 bases and 2 bases, there was a span of 7 bases. CDR1 is SEHNR and CDR2 is FQNEAQ in the germline V gene (reference sequence). The CDR3 loop spans 13 amino acids.

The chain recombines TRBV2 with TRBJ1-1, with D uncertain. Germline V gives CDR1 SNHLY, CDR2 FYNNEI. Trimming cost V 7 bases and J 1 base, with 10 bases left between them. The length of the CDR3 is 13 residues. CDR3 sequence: CASTLSENTEAFF. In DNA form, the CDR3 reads TGTGCCAGCACCCTCTCGGAGAACACTGAAGCTTTCTTT.

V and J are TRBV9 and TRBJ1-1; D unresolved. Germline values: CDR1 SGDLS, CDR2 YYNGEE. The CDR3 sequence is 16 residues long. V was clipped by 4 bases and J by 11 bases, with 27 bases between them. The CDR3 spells CASSPTPRNDGGYAFF. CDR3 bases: TGTGCCAGCAGCCCCACCCCTCGGAACGACGGAGGGTATGCTTTCTTT.

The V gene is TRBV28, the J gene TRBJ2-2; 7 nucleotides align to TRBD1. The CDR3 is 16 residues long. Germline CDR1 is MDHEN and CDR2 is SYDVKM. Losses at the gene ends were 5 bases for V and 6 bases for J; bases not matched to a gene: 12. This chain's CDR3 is CASSPSPDRAPGELFF. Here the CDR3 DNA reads TGTGCCAGCAGTCCCTCCCCCGACAGGGCTCCCGGGGAGCTGTTTTTT.

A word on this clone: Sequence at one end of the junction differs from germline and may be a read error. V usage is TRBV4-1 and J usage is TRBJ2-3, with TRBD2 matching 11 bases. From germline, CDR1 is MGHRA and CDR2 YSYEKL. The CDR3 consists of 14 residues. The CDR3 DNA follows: TGCGCCAGCAGCCAAGTACCACTAGCGGGAGTTAGGACTTTT. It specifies CASSQVPLAGVRTF.

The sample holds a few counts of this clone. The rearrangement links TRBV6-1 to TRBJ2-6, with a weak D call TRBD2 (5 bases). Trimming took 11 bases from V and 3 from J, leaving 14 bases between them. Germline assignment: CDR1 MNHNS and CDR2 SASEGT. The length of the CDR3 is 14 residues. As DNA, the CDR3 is TGTGCCGGCAAGACTATTGATGGGGCCAACGTCCTGACTTTC. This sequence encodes CAGKTIDGANVLTF.

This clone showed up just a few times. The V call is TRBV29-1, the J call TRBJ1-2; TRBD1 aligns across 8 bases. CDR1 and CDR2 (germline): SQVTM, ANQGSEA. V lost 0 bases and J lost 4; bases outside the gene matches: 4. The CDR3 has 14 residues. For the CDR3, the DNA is TGCAGCGTTGAAGATGCCACAGGGGGCTATGGCTACACCTTC. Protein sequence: CSVEDATGGYGYTF.

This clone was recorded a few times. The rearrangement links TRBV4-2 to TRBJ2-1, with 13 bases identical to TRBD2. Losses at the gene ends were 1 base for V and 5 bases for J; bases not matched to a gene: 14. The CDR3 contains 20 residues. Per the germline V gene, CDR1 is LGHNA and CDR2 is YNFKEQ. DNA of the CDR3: TGTGCCAGCAGCCAAGCCCCAACTAGCGGGAGGGGACGTCCCAACAATGAGCAGTTCTTC. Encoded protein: CASSQAPTSGRGRPNNEQFF.

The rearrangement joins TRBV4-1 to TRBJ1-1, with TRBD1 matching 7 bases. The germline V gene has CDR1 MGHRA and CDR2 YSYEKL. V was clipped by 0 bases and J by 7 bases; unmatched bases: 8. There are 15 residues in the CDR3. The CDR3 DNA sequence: TGCGCCAGCAGCCAAGACCAACTCGACAGGGATGAAGCTTTCTTT. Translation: CASSQDQLDRDEAFF.

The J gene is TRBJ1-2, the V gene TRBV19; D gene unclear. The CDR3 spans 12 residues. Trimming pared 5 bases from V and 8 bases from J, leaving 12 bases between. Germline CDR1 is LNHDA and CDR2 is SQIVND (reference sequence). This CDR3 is CASSDKAVGYTF. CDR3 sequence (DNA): TGTGCCAGTAGTGACAAGGCAGTGGGCTACACCTTC.

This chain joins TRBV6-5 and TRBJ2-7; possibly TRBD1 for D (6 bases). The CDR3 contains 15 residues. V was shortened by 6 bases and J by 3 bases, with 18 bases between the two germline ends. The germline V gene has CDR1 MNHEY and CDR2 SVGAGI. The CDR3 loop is CASSHQRQANYEQYF. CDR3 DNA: TGTGCCAGCAGCCATCAAAGACAGGCCAACTACGAGCAGTACTTC.

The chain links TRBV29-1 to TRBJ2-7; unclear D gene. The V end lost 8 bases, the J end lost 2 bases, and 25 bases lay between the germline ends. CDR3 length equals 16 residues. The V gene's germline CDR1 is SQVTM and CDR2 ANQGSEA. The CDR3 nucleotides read TGCAGCCCCGATCAAGGTGGGGATCAAACCCCCTACGAGCAGTACTTC. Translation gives CSPDQGGDQTPYEQYF.

The CDR3 loop is CASSDLSGRGSSYEQYF. CDR3 DNA sequence: TGTGCCAGCAGTGACCTCTCGGGACGGGGAAGCTCCTACGAGCAGTACTTC. The genes are TRBV7-8 and TRBJ2-7; D tentatively fits TRBD1 or TRBD2 (5 bases each). CDR1 is SGHVS and CDR2 is FQNEAQ in the germline V gene. This CDR3 has 17 amino acids. V was pared by 6 bases and J by 0 bases, with 21 bases between.

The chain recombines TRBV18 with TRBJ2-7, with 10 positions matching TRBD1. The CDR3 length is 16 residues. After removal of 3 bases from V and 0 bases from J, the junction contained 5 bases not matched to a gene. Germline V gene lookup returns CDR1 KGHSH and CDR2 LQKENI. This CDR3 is CASSPRQGAFSYEQYF. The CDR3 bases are TGTGCCAGCTCACCCCGACAGGGGGCGTTCTCCTACGAGCAGTACTTC.

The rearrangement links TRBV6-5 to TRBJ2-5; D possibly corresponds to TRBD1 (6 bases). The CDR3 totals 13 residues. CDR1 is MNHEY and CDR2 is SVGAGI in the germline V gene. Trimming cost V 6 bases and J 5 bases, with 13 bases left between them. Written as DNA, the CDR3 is TGTGCCAGCAGGTCACCAGGGGTGGAGACCCAGTACTTC. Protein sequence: CASRSPGVETQYF.

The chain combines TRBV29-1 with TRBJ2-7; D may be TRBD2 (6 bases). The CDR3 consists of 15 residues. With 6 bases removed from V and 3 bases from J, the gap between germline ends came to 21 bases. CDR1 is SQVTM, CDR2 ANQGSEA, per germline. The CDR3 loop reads CSVAPSQRVFYEQYF. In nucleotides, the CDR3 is TGCAGCGTGGCTCCCTCTCAGCGGGTATTCTACGAGCAGTACTTC.

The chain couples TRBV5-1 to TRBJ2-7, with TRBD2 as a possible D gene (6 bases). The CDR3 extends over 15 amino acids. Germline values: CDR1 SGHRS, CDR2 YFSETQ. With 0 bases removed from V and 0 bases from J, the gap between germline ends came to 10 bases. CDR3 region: CASSLGSAGSYEQYF. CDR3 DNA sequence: TGCGCCAGCAGCTTGGGGTCAGCGGGCTCCTACGAGCAGTACTTC.

The CDR3 spells CSVWTARGTGELFF. CDR3 nucleotide sequence: TGCAGCGTCTGGACCGCCCGAGGTACCGGGGAGCTGTTTTTT. The J gene is TRBJ2-2, the V gene TRBV29-1; D call uncertain. CDR1 is SQVTM and CDR2 is ANQGSEA in the germline V gene. Trimming stripped 6 bases from V and 5 bases from J, with 16 bases between. This CDR3 has 14 amino acids.

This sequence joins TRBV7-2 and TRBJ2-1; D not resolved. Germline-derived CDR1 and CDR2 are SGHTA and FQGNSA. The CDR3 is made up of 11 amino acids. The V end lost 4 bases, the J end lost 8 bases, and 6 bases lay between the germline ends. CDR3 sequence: CASSSFYEQFF. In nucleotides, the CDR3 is TGTGCCAGCAGCTCCTTCTATGAGCAGTTCTTC.

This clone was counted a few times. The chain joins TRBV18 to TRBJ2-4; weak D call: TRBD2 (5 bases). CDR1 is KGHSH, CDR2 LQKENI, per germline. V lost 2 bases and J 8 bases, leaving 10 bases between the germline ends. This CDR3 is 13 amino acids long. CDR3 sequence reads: CASSPGPRDIQYF. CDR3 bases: TGTGCCAGCTCACCAGGGCCGAGGGACATTCAGTACTTC.

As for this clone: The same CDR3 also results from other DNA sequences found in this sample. As DNA, the CDR3 is TGTGCCAGCTCACCAGTCGGGACAGGGGGCTACGAGCAGTACTTC. Amino acid sequence: CASSPVGTGGYEQYF. The chain employs TRBV18 and TRBJ2-7; 11 nucleotides agree with TRBD1. CDR1 KGHSH and CDR2 LQKENI come from the germline V gene. The V and J ends lost 2 bases and 3 bases, in that order; junction bases with no gene match: 3. The CDR3 loop spans 15 amino acids.

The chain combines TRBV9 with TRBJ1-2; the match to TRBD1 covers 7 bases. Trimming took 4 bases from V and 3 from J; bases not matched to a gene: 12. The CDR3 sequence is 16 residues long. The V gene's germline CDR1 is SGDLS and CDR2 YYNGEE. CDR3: CASSLRTGLGYYGYTF. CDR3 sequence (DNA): TGTGCCAGCAGCCTCCGGACAGGCTTGGGGTACTATGGCTACACCTTC.

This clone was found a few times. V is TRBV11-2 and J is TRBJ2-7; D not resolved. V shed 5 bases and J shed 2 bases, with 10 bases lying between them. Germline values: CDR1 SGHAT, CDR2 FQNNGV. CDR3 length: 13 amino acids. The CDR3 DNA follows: TGTGCCAGCAGCACCATACGGACCTACGAGCAGTACTTC. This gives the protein CASSTIRTYEQYF.

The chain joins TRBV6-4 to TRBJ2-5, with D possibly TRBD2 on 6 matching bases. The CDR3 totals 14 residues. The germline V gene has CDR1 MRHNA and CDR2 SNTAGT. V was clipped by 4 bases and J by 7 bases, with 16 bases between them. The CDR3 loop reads CASSASSGSGTQYF. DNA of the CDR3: TGTGCCAGCAGTGCCAGTAGCGGAAGCGGGACCCAGTACTTC.

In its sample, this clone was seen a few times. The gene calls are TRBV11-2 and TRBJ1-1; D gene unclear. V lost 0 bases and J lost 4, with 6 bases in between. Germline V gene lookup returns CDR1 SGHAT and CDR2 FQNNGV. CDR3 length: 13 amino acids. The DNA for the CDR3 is TGTGCCAGCAGCTTAGAACGGGGCACTGAAGCTTTCTTT. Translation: CASSLERGTEAFF.

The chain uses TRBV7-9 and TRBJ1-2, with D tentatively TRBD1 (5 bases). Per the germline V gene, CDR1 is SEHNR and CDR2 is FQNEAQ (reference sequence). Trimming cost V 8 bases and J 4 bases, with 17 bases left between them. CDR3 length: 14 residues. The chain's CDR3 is CASRYQGSSYGYTF. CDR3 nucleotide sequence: TGTGCCAGCCGCTACCAGGGCTCTTCCTATGGCTACACCTTC.

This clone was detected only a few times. CDR3 sequence: CASSASGPRPTEAFF. The CDR3 coding sequence is TGTGCCAGCAGTGCCTCCGGCCCGCGCCCCACTGAAGCTTTCTTT. The J gene is TRBJ1-1, the V gene TRBV25-1; D unresolved. The ends were cut back, 4 bases at V and 4 bases at J, with 16 bases in the middle. The germline CDR1 and CDR2 sequences are MGHDK and SYGVNS. This CDR3 is built from 15 residues.